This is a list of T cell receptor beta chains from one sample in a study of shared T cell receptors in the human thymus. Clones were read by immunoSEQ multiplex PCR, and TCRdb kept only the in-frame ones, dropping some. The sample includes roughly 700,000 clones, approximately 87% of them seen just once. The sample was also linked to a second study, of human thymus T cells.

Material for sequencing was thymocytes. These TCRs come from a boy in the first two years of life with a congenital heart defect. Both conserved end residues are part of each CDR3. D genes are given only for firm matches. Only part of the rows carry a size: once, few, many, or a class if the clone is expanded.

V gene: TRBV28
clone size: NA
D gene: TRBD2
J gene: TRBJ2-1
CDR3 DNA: TGTGCCAGCAGCTGGGGACTAGGCGATTTTCTCTTC
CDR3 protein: CASSWGLGDFLF

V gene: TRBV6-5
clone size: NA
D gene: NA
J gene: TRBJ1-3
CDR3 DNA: TGTGCCAGCAGTTACAGCGGGCGGGGGGGAAACACCATATATTTT
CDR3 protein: CASSYSGRGGNTIYF

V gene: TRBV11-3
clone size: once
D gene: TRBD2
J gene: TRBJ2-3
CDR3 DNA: TGTGCCAGCAGCTTACTAGCGGGAGAGGATACGCAGTATTTT
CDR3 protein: CASSLLAGEDTQYF

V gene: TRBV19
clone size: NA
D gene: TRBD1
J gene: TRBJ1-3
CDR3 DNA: TGTGCCAGTAGTATGGACAGGGGTAGCAACACCATATATTTT
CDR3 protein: CASSMDRGSNTIYF

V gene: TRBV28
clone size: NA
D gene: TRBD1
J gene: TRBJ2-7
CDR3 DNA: TGTGCCAGCAGTTTTTCCGGGACAGAGTCCCCCAGCTCCTACGAGCAGTACTTC
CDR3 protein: CASSFSGTESPSSYEQYF

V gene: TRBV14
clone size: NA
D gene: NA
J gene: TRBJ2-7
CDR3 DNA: TGTGCCAGCAGCCTACAGCCTCACTCCTACGAGCAGTACTTC
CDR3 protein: CASSLQPHSYEQYF

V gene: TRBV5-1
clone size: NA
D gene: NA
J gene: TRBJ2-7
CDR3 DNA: TGCGCCAGCTCGACCGGGACTGGAGCCTACGAGCAGTACTTC
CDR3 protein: CASSTGTGAYEQYF

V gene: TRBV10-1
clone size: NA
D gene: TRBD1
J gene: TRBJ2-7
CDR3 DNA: TGCGCCGGCAGCGGACAGGGGAGAATGCCCTACGAGCAGTACTTC
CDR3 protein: CAGSGQGRMPYEQYF

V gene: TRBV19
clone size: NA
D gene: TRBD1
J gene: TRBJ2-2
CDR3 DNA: TGTGCCAGTAGGTCCGCGGACAGGGCTAGCGGGGAGCTGTTTTTT
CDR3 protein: CASRSADRASGELFF

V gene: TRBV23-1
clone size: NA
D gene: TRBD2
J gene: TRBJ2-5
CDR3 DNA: TGCGCCAGCAGTCAATTGGCTAGCGGGAGAAAGGAGACCCAGTACTTC
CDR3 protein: CASSQLASGRKETQYF

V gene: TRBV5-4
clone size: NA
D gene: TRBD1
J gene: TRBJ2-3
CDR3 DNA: TGTGCCAGCAGTTCCGGGACAGGCACAGATACGCAGTATTTT
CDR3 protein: CASSSGTGTDTQYF

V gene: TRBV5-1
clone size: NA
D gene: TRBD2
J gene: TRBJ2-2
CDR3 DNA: TGCGCCAGCAGTAAGGTGCTAGCGGTGAACACCGGGGAGCTGTTTTTT
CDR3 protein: CASSKVLAVNTGELFF

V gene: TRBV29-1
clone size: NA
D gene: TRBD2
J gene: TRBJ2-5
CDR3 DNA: TGCAGCGTTGAAGGGCTTCCCGGGACTAGCGGCCTACTAGGGGAAACCCAGTACTTC
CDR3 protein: CSVEGLPGTSGLLGETQYF

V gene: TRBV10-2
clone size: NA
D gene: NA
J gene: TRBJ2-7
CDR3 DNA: TGCGCCAGCAGGGCCGGGACCTACGAGCAGTACTTC
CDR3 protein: CASRAGTYEQYF

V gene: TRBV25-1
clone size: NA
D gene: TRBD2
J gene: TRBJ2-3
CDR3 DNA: TGTGCCAGCGCCCGACTAGCGGGCTCAGATACGCAGTATTTT
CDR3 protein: CASARLAGSDTQYF

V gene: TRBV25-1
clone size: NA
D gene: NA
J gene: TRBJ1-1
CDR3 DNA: TGTGCCAGCACCCCGGGATCCACACTCGGAGCTTTCTTT
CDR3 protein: CASTPGSTLGAFF

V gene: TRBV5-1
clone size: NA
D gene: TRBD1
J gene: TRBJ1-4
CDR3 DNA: TGCGCCAGCAGCTTGGGGGGGATGAACAGGGGTAATGAAAAACTGTTTTTT
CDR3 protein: CASSLGGMNRGNEKLFF

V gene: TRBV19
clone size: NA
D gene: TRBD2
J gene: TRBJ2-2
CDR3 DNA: TGTGCCAGTAGTATTACGGCTAGCGGGAGAGGCACCGGGGAGCTGTTTTTT
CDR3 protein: CASSITASGRGTGELFF

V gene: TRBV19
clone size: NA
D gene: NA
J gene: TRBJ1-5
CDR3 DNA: TGTGCCAGTAGTATGGAGGGGCAGGATAGCAATCAGCCCCAGCATTTT
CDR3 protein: CASSMEGQDSNQPQHF

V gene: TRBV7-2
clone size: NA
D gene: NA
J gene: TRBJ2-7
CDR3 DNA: TGTGCCAGCAGCTTAAAGCTTGGAGTAGCGGACTCCTACGAGCAGTACTTC
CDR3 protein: CASSLKLGVADSYEQYF

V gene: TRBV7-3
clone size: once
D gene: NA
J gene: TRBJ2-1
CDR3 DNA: TGTGCCAGCAGCTTGGGGCTAGCGCTATACAATGAGCAGTTCTTC
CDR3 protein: CASSLGLALYNEQFF

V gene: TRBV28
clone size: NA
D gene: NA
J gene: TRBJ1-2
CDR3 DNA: TGTGCCAGCAGTTTTAAGCAGGGAACGGGTGGCTACACCTTC
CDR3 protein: CASSFKQGTGGYTF

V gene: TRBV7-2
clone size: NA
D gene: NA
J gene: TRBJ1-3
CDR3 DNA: TGTGCCAGCAGCTTAGTCCCCAGGGCTGGAAACACCATATATTTT
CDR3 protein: CASSLVPRAGNTIYF

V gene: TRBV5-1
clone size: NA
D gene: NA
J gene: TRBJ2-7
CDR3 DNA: TGCGCCAGCAGCCCTGAAATGCGGTTAAGGTCGTACGAGCAGTACTTC
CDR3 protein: CASSPEMRLRSYEQYF

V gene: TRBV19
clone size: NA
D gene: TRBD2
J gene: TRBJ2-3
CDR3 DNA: TGTGCCAGTAGTATGACTGGACTAGCGGGGAGCACAGATACGCAGTATTTT
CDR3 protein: CASSMTGLAGSTDTQYF

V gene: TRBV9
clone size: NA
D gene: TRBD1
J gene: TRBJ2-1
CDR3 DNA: TGTGCCAGCAGCGGCCGGGACAGGGACAATGAGCAGTTCTTC
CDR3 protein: CASSGRDRDNEQFF

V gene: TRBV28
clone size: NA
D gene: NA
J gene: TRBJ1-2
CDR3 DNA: TGTGCCAGCAGTTTACCCCGCGGGACGGGACTAGTAACCTACACCTTC
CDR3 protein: CASSLPRGTGLVTYTF

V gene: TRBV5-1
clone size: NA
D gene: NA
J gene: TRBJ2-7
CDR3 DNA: TGCGCCAGCAGCTTGGGGGGCCTTACTAACTCCTACGAGCAGTACTTC
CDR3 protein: CASSLGGLTNSYEQYF

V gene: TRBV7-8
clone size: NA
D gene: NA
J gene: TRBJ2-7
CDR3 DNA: TGTGCCAGCAGCTTAAGGAACAGCTACGAGCAGTACTTC
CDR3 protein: CASSLRNSYEQYF

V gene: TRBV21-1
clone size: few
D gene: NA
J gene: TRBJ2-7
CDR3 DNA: TGTGCCAGCCTCTGGGTGAGGACAGGGGGCAGGTACGAGCAGTACTTC
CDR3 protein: CASLWVRTGGRYEQYF

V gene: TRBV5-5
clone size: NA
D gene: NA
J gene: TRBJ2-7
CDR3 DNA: TGTGCCAGCAGCCCGCTGCCAGAAGTCGGGTCCTACGAGCAGTACTTC
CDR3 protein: CASSPLPEVGSYEQYF

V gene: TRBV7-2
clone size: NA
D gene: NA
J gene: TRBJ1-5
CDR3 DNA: TGTGCCAGCAGCTTAGCGTTCGGTCAGCCCCAGCATTTT
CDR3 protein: CASSLAFGQPQHF

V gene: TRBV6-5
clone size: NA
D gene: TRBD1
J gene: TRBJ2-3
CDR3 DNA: TGTGCCAGCAGTTCCAGGGGGCGGAACACAGATACGCAGTATTTT
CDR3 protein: CASSSRGRNTDTQYF

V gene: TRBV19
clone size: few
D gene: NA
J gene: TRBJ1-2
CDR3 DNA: TGTGCCAGTAGTGCGCAACAGGATTCGGGTGAAGGCTACACCTTC
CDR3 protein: CASSAQQDSGEGYTF

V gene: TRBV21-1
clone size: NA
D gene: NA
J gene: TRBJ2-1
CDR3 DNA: TGTGCCAGCAGCCCTACACTAGACCGGGACAGGGAAGCCAATGAGCAGTTCTTC
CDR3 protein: CASSPTLDRDREANEQFF

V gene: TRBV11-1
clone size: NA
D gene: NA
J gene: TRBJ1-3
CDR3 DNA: TGTGCCAGCAGCTTCCGGGGTGGAAACACCATATATTTT
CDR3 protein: CASSFRGGNTIYF